The entry below describes one TCR beta chain. The assay was immunoSEQ multiplex PCR, and TCRdb's table has in-frame clones only and misses some. The sample has around 150,000 clones, approximately 80% seen once. The trim removed 6 bases at V and 8 bases at J, leaving 10 bases unmatched. Germline values: CDR1 MNHEY, CDR2 SVGAGI. The CDR3 covers 15 residues. This record comes from a study of blood T cell repertoires in COVID-19. For the study at large: The analysed material was cDNA or gDNA that came from T cells, B-cell-depleted T cells, or PBMCs.

Grouping used clinical history reported by participants in a survey and questionnaire. Two negative PCRs, clearance, or symptom resolution characterized the recovered Cohort 3 donors. Sequencing was performed on PBMCs or T cells enriched from blood (not recorded which). This TCR was recovered from a man in his forties who had recovered from COVID-19. This chain uses TRBV6-5 with TRBJ1-6, with 7 bases that match TRBD1. CDR3 in amino acids: CASRPPQGGYSPLHF. Written as DNA, the CDR3 is TGTGCCAGCAGGCCACCCCAGGGGGGCTATTCACCCCTCCACTTT.